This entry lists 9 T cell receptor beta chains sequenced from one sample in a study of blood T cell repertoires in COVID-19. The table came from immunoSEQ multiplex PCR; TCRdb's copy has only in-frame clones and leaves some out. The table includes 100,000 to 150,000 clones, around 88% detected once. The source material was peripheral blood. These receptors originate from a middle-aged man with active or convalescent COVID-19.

The DNA for the CDR3 is TGTGCCAGTAGTATCGCAGGATTGAACACTGAAGCTTTCTTT. Residues: CASSIAGLNTEAFF. The chain carries TRBV19 and TRBJ1-1, with no clear D. Germline V lookup: CDR1 LNHDA, CDR2 SQIVND (reference sequence). This CDR3 region has 14 residues. Trimming shortened V by 3 bases and J by 0 bases, and 8 bases separated the two germline ends.

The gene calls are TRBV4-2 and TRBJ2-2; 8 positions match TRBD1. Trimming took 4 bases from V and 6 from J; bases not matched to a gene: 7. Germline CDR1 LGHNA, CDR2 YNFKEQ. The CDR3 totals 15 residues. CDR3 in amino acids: CASSPQGEVSGELFF. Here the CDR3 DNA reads TGTGCCAGCAGCCCACAGGGGGAAGTATCCGGGGAGCTGTTTTTT.

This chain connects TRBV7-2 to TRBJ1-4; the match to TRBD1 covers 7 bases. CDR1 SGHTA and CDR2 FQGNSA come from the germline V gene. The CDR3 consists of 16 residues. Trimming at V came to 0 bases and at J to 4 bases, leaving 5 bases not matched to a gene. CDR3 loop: CASSLASGQFNEKLFF. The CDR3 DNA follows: TGTGCCAGCAGCTTAGCGTCGGGACAGTTTAATGAAAAACTGTTTTTT.

CDR3 bases: TGTGCCAGCAGGAACCCCGGGACAGGGGGCGGCTACACCTTC. This translates into CASRNPGTGGGYTF. This rearrangement joins TRBV27 to TRBJ1-2; TRBD1 matches at 12 bases. The CDR3 length is 14 residues. Trimming took 6 bases from V and 8 from J; bases not matched to a gene: 7. From germline, CDR1 is MNHEY and CDR2 SMNVEV (reference sequence).

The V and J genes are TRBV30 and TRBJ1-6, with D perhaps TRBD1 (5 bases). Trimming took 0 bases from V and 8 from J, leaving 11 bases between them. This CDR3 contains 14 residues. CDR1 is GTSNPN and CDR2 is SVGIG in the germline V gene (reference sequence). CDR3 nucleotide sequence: TGTGCCTGGAGTGTAACCCGGGGGGATTCACCCCTCCACTTT. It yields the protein CAWSVTRGDSPLHF.

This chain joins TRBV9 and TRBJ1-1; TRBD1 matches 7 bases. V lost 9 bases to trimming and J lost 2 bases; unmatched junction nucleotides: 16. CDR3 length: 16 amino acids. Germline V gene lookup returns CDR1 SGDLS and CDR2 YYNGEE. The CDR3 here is CATSTGVGLGNTEAFF. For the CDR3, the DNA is TGTGCCACCTCAACAGGGGTTGGTTTGGGAAACACTGAAGCTTTCTTT.

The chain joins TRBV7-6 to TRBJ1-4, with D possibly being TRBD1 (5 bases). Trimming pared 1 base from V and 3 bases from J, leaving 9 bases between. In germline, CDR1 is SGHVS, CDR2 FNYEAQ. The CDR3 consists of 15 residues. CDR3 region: CASSLGRAPNEKLFF. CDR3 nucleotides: TGTGCCAGCAGCTTAGGCAGGGCTCCTAATGAAAAACTGTTTTTT.

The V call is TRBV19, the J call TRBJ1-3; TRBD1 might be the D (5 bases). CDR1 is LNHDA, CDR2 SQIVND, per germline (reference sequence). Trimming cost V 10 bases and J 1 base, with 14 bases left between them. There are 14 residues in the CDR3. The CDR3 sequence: CATKIRGSGNTIYF. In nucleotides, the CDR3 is TGTGCCACTAAAATTAGGGGATCTGGAAACACCATATATTTT.

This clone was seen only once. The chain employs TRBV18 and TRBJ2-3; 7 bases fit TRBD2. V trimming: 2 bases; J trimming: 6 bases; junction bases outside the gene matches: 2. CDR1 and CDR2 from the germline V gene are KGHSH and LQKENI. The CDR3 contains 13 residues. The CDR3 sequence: CASSPGGVDTQYF. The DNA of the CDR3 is TGTGCCAGCTCACCAGGGGGGGTCGATACGCAGTATTTT.